The clone carrying this TCR beta chain was seen a few times. What it binds is unknown. The authors prepared the TCRbeta library with unique molecular identifiers. Via MiXCR, TCRdb re-called the PCR reads, giving one row per CDR3 protein. Among a few hundred thousand distinct CDR3 sequences listed, 13% were seen once. This entry belongs to a study of T-cell reconstitution after alpha-beta-depleted transplantation in children. The study, taken as a whole, reports: Once a year had passed after transplant, T-cell counts and diversity came mostly from newly produced T cells. Several hundred expanded graft clones reportedly were the source of alpha-beta T cells about two months after transplant. After transplant, high TCRbeta diversity at day 60 in some patients arose from surviving recipient T cells and thymic progenitors.

The germline gives CDR1 SEHNR, CDR2 FQNEAQ (reference sequence). CDR3 length: 15 residues. V was clipped by 2 bases and J by 8 bases, with 16 bases between them. The sample was PBMCs, mostly from graft donor cells, taken 360 days after TCRalphabeta/CD19-depleted stem cell transplant. This TCR was recovered from a male patient under 18 who had a stem cell transplant for acute myeloid leukemia, so the T cells may come from the graft donor. This rearrangement joins TRBV7-9 to TRBJ2-1; no firm D call. The DNA of the CDR3 is TGTGCCAGCAGCTTAAGGGTCTCAGCGTTCGATGAGCAGTTCTTC. Protein product: CASSLRVSAFDEQFF.